This TCR beta chain was sequenced during a study of cytomegalovirus exposure and HLA in healthy donors. Use of 60 Vbeta and 13 Jbeta primers characterized the PCR. The data were produced by immunoSEQ multiplex PCR, yet TCRdb's version contains in-frame clones alone and is incomplete. The repertoire consists of fewer than 250,000 clones, with around 81% occurring once and the leading ten covering approximately 1.8%. The germline gives CDR1 MNHEY, CDR2 SMNVEV (reference sequence). The CDR3 extends over 14 amino acids. V shed 7 bases, J shed 6 bases, and the junction held 9 bases outside the gene matches.

Sequences were obtained from PBMCs. The J gene is TRBJ1-1, the V gene TRBV27, with 9 bases matching TRBD1. This TCR came from a man between 18 and 29 years old in good health and CMV-seronegative. The CDR3 DNA reads as TGTGCCAGCAACGGGACAGGGAAAGGCCCTGAAGCTTTCTTT. Protein: CASNGTGKGPEAFF.